This TCR beta chain was sequenced in a study of blood T cell repertoires in COVID-19. Looking at the study overall: COVID-19 samples from acute and convalescent phases originated in the United States, Italy and Spain. PBMCs, B-cell-depleted T cells, or T cells provided the cDNA or gDNA that made up the material.

In the authors' workflow: Reference gene primer amplification in the assay estimated nucleated cell counts. Produced via immunoSEQ multiplex PCR; TCRdb's table is partial and in-frame only. The DNA was the basis for D and trimming; V, J and clone size are from that table. The data hold roughly 92,000 clones, with roughly 89% observed a single time. The germline gives CDR1 MNHEY, CDR2 SMNVEV (reference sequence). The CDR3 sequence is 15 residues long. V trimming: 3 bases; J trimming: 5 bases; junction bases outside the gene matches: 5. V is TRBV27 and J is TRBJ2-3; 10 positions agree with TRBD2. The sequencing input was peripheral blood. This TCR was sampled from a woman aged 80 or over with active or convalescent COVID-19. This CDR3 reads CASSFTIAGGDTQYF. The CDR3 nucleotides read TGTGCCAGCAGTTTCACAATAGCGGGGGGAGATACGCAGTATTTT.